Listed below are T cell receptor beta chains from one sample, sequenced in a study of T cell changes during pregnancy in multiple sclerosis. The data were produced by immunoSEQ multiplex PCR, yet TCRdb's version contains in-frame clones alone and is incomplete. The sample carries about 74,000 clones, more than 85% recorded once. The sample here was peripheral blood, taken before pregnancy. These receptors were taken from a female donor with multiple sclerosis, enrolled in a pregnancy study. Each CDR3 is given without its conserved first and last residue.

V,J,CDR3
TRBV7-2,TRBJ2-5,ASSLEHRGTQY
TRBV11-3,TRBJ2-5,ASSSGTGEETQY
TRBV7-9,TRBJ2-7,ASSSDSFSYEQY
TRBV19,TRBJ2-2,ASSRRGGQVNTGELF
TRBV9,TRBJ1-3,ASSYQAANTIY
TRBV6-1,TRBJ1-2,ASSDLGPSDYGYT
TRBV20-1,TRBJ2-7,RAAGGSVQY
TRBV6-5,TRBJ1-2,ASKSGQNYGYT
TRBV5-1,TRBJ2-2,ASRGQGNTGELF
TRBV4-3,TRBJ2-6,ASSHNQGSGANVLT
TRBV7-2,TRBJ1-4,ASSLRQDNEKLF
TRBV19,TRBJ1-4,ATSGRGEKLF
TRBV7-9,TRBJ2-7,ASSSFRDTAYEQY
TRBV9,TRBJ1-4,ASSGREGHEKLF
TRBV30,TRBJ2-1,AWGGLAGSSFNEQF
TRBV19,TRBJ1-2,ASSISPVRNSYGYT
TRBV19,TRBJ2-2,ASSILAGGPGTGELF
TRBV7-9,TRBJ1-2,ASSPAQGIYGYT
TRBV18,TRBJ2-2,ASSPQRLDRVGTGELF
TRBV18,TRBJ2-1,ASSPGGVGTNNEQF
TRBV2,TRBJ1-1,ASSETGGDTEAF
TRBV5-1,TRBJ1-1,ASSPAVRNTEAF
TRBV20-1,TRBJ1-2,SAAVGFGYT
TRBV29-1,TRBJ2-5,SVEFSRGTSETQY
TRBV7-6,TRBJ1-1,ASSRDRGNTEAF
TRBV5-1,TRBJ1-3,ASSSGGGEGNTIY
TRBV2,TRBJ2-1,ASTPRGTSYEQF
TRBV11-2,TRBJ2-2,ASSSLRSGGRELF